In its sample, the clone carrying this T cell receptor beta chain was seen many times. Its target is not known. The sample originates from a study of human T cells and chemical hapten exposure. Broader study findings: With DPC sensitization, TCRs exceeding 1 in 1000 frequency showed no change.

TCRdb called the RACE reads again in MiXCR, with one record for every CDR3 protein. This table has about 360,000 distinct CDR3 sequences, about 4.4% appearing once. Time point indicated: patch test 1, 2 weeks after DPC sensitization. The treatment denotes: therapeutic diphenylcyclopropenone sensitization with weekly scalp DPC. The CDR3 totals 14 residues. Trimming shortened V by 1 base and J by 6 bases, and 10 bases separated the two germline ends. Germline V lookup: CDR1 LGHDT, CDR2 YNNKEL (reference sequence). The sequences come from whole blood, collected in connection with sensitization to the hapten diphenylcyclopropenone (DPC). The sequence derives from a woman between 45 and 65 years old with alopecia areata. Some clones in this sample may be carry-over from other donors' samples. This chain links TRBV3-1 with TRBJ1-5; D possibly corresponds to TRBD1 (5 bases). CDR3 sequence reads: CASSQGGVGQPQHF. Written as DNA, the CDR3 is TGTGCCAGCAGCCAAGGAGGGGTTGGTCAGCCCCAGCATTTT. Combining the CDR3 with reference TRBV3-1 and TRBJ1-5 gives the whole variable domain DTAVSQTPKYLVTQMGNDKSIKCEQNLGHDTMYWYKQDSKKFLKIMFSYNNKELIINETVPNRFSPKSPDKAHLNLHINSLELGDSAVYFCASSQGGVGQPQHFGDGTRLSIL.